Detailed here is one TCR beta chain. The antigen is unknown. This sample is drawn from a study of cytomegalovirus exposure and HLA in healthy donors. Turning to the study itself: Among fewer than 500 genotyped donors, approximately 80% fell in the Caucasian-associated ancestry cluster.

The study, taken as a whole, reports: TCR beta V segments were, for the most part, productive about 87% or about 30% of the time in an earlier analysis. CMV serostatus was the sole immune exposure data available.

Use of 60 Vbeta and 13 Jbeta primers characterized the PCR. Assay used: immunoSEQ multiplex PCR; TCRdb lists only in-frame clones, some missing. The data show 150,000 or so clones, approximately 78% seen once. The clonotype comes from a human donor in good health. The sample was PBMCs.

The CDR3 nucleotides are TGTGGAGTAGTCTGGGGAGTGGACACTGAAGCTTTCTTT. Residues: CGVVWGVDTEAFF. The chain recombines TRBV6-1 with TRBJ1-1; no firm D call. Germline values: CDR1 MNHNS, CDR2 SASEGT. The CDR3 sequence is 13 residues long.